This T cell receptor beta chain was found in a study of blood T cell repertoires in COVID-19. Repertoires were generated with immunoSEQ multiplex PCR, while TCRdb's copy carries only in-frame clones and drops some. The table has about 180,000 clones, around 80% seen once; the top ten hold approximately 7.3%. Germline V gives CDR1 SGDLS, CDR2 YYNGEE. The CDR3 contains 14 residues. The V and J ends lost 4 bases and 2 bases, in that order; junction bases with no gene match: 6. Sequenced: peripheral blood. The TCR was taken from a human donor in a cohort sampled during active COVID-19. The chain uses TRBV9 and TRBJ2-7, with 7 nucleotides matching TRBD2. CDR3 DNA: TGTGCCAGCAGCCCCGGGACTACCGCCTACGAGCAGTACTTC. Residues: CASSPGTTAYEQYF. Using reference TRBV9 and TRBJ2-7 for the parts outside the CDR3, the full variable domain is DSGVTQTPKHLITATGQRVTLRCSPRSGDLSVYWYQQSLDQGLQFLIQYYNGEERAKGNILERFSAQQFPDLHSELNLSSLELGDSALYFCASSPGTTAYEQYFGPGTRLTVT.